This T cell receptor beta chain derives from a study of control samples from healthy donors and cancer patients. The CDR3 runs 14 residues. The trim removed 3 bases at V and 6 bases at J, leaving 1 base unmatched. CDR1 and CDR2 (germline): SGDLS, YYNGEE. This clone appeared once. The table came from immunoSEQ multiplex PCR; TCRdb's copy has only in-frame clones and leaves some out. The table includes approximately 150,000 clones, roughly 90% detected once. This rearrangement joins TRBV9 to TRBJ2-4, with 12 nucleotides matching TRBD2. Sequencing was carried out using blood. The clonotype comes from a woman in her thirties in good health. CDR3 in amino acids: CASSGGLAGNIQYF. CDR3 sequence (DNA): TGTGCCAGCAGCGGGGGACTAGCGGGAAACATTCAGTACTTC.